The 10 T cell receptor beta chains listed next were all sequenced from one sample in a study of cytomegalovirus exposure and HLA in healthy donors (dated by TCRdb to about 2017). The library was generated by the immunoSEQ multiplex PCR assay. A mixture of 60 forward primers for TCR Vbeta segments and 13 reverse primers for TCR Jbeta segments was used in the multiplex PCR. In its TCRdb copy, this immuneACCESS table keeps in-frame sequences only and misses some clones. Where compared with another copy, unresolved V genes explain less than half of these, and the others have no known cause. The sample has about 150,000 clones on record, about 79% of them singletons. The top ten constitute 0.5% to 0.85% of the sample. Sequenced sample: PBMCs. Every receptor here comes from a male donor in good health and CMV-seronegative.

The rearrangement uses TRBV18 and TRBJ1-3, with a possible D match to TRBD1 (5 bases). This CDR3 is built from 13 residues. Trimming pared 8 bases from V and 5 bases from J, leaving 13 bases between. CDR1 KGHSH and CDR2 LQKENI come from the germline V gene. The CDR3 here is CASASDMRNTIYF. Here the CDR3 DNA reads TGTGCCAGCGCATCGGACATGCGAAACACCATATATTTT.

The chain recombines TRBV6-1 with TRBJ1-5; D might be TRBD1 (5 bases). The germline V and J ends were trimmed by 3 bases and 6 bases, with 12 bases remaining between them. Germline CDR1 is MNHNS and CDR2 is SASEGT. CDR3 length: 14 amino acids. In nucleotides, the CDR3 is TGTGCCAGCAGTGAGGAGGGGAAGGGTCAGCCCCAGCATTTT. This codes for CASSEEGKGQPQHF.

This chain joins TRBV6-5 and TRBJ2-1; the match to TRBD2 covers 8 bases. Germline V gene data show CDR1 as MNHEY and CDR2 as SVGAGI. V lost 5 bases to trimming and J lost 4 bases; unmatched junction nucleotides: 4. The CDR3 is 14 amino acids. The CDR3 is CASSDSGDYNEQFF. Written as DNA, the CDR3 is TGTGCCAGCAGTGATAGCGGGGATTACAATGAGCAGTTCTTC.

The V gene is TRBV7-2, the J gene TRBJ2-1, with D unclear. Per the germline V gene, CDR1 is SGHTA and CDR2 is FQGNSA. Trimming pared 6 bases from V and 7 bases from J, leaving 13 bases between. The CDR3 has 13 residues. CDR3 in DNA: TGTGCCAGCAGTAACCAGGTTGTGAATGAGCAGTTCTTC. It is translated as CASSNQVVNEQFF.

The chain employs TRBV6-5 and TRBJ2-5; D unresolved. Germline loops: CDR1 MNHEY, CDR2 SVGAGI. The V end lost 2 bases, the J end lost 5 bases, and 3 bases lay between the germline ends. The CDR3 length is 11 residues. As DNA, the CDR3 is TGTGCCAGCAGTTACGCGGAGACCCAGTACTTC. Translation: CASSYAETQYF.

V and J are TRBV6-5 and TRBJ1-5; 7 bases are shared with TRBD1. The CDR3 is made up of 14 amino acids. Germline CDR1 is MNHEY and CDR2 is SVGAGI. V dropped 0 bases and J dropped 5; count of bases not matched to a gene: 1. The CDR3 coding sequence is TGTGCCAGCAGTTACTCAGGGGGCGATCAGCCCCAGCATTTT. It encodes CASSYSGGDQPQHF.

This clone was recorded a few times. The chain employs TRBV7-9 and TRBJ1-1; D is undetermined. The CDR3 extends over 13 amino acids. Germline V gene data show CDR1 as SEHNR and CDR2 as FQNEAQ (reference sequence). The germline V and J ends were trimmed by 7 bases and 1 base, with 10 bases remaining between them. The DNA for the CDR3 is TGTGCCAGCACCTGGGGAGAGAACACTGAAGCTTTCTTT. Protein sequence: CASTWGENTEAFF.

The genes are TRBV7-9 and TRBJ2-5; 12 bases match TRBD2. Germline V gene sequence: CDR1 SEHNR, CDR2 FQNEAQ (reference sequence). The V segment lost 5 bases and the J segment 0 bases; nucleotides outside the gene matches: 7. The CDR3 runs 17 residues. CDR3 bases: TGTGCCAGCAGCCCGCGGACTAGCGGGGAGTACCAAGAGACCCAGTACTTC. Protein: CASSPRTSGEYQETQYF.

This chain links TRBV7-9 with TRBJ2-2; D possibly corresponds to TRBD2 (5 bases). The CDR3 has 14 residues. Germline CDR1 SEHNR, CDR2 FQNEAQ (reference sequence). V was trimmed by 0 bases and J by 6 bases, leaving 8 bases between them. The DNA for the CDR3 is TGTGCCAGCAGCTTAGCGGGGAGCGCCGGGGAGCTGTTTTTT. Translating it yields CASSLAGSAGELFF. Looking up the rest from reference TRBV7-9 and TRBJ2-2 gives the full variable domain: DTGVSQNPRHKITKRGQNVTFRCDPISEHNRLYWYRQTLGQGPEFLTYFQNEAQLEKSRLLSDRFSAERPKGSFSTLEIQRTEQGDSAMYLCASSLAGSAGELFFGEGSRLTVL.

J is TRBJ2-2 and V is TRBV7-8; no clear D gene. Trimming took 5 bases from V and 1 from J, leaving 11 bases between them. The germline CDR1 and CDR2 sequences are SGHVS and FQNEAQ. CDR3 length equals 15 residues. DNA for the CDR3: TGTGCCAGCAGCCCCGAACTAAGGAACACCGGGGAGCTGTTTTTT. Protein product: CASSPELRNTGELFF.